This T cell receptor (beta chain) emerged from a study of STAT3 mutations in large granular lymphocyte leukemia. Study-wide findings and caveats: Treatment regimens differed across patients between samplings. In T-cell large granular lymphocyte leukemia, about half of patients showed multiple immunodominant subclonotypes.

Produced via immunoSEQ multiplex PCR; TCRdb's table is partial and in-frame only. The table includes over 4,500 clones, around half detected once. This clone was seen more than once but under ten times. Its antigen is still unknown. Per germline, CDR1 SGHNT and CDR2 YYREEE (reference sequence). Unmatched junction bases numbered 3, after V lost 6 bases and J lost 5 bases. The CDR3 totals 12 residues. The rearrangement joins TRBV5-4 to TRBJ1-2, with TRBD1 matching over 8 bases. The receptor was derived from a woman aged 65 to 85 with T-cell large granular lymphocyte leukemia. Some clones in this sample may be carry-over from other donors' samples. What was sequenced was peripheral blood mononuclear cells. CDR3 nucleotides: TGTGCCAGCACGAGGGACAGGTATGGCTACACCTTC. Protein: CASTRDRYGYTF.